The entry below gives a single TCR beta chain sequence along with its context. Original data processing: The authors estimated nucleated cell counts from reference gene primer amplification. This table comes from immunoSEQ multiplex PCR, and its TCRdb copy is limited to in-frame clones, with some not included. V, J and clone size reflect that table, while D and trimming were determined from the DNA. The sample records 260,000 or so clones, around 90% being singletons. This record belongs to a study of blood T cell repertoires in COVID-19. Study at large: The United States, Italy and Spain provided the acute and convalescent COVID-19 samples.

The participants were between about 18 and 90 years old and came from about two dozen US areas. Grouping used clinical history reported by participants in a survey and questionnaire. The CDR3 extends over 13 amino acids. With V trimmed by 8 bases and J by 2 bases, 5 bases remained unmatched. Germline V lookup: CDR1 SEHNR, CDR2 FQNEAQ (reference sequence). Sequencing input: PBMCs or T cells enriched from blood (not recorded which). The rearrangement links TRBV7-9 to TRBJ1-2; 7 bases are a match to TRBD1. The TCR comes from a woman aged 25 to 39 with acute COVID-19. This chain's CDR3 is CASEDRLNYGYTF. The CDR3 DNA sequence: TGTGCCAGCGAGGACAGGTTAAACTATGGCTACACCTTC.